This T cell receptor (beta chain) was documented in a study of blood T cell repertoires in COVID-19. At the level of the study: Italy, Spain and the United States were the sources of the convalescent and acute COVID-19 samples.

Trimming pared 8 bases from V and 0 bases from J, leaving 17 bases between. CDR1 SNHLY and CDR2 FYNNEI come from the germline V gene. There are 16 residues in the CDR3. Sequencing used immunoSEQ multiplex PCR; TCRdb keeps in-frame clones, though not all of them. The data hold about 300,000 clones, with more than 75% observed a single time. The rearrangement links TRBV2 to TRBJ2-1; weak D call: TRBD2 (6 bases). The specimen sequenced was peripheral blood. The source of this sequence is a man between 65 and 79 years old with acute or convalescent COVID-19. The CDR3 sequence: CASPRGLLGSYNEQFF. CDR3 DNA sequence: TGTGCCAGCCCGAGGGGACTCCTTGGCTCCTACAATGAGCAGTTCTTC.